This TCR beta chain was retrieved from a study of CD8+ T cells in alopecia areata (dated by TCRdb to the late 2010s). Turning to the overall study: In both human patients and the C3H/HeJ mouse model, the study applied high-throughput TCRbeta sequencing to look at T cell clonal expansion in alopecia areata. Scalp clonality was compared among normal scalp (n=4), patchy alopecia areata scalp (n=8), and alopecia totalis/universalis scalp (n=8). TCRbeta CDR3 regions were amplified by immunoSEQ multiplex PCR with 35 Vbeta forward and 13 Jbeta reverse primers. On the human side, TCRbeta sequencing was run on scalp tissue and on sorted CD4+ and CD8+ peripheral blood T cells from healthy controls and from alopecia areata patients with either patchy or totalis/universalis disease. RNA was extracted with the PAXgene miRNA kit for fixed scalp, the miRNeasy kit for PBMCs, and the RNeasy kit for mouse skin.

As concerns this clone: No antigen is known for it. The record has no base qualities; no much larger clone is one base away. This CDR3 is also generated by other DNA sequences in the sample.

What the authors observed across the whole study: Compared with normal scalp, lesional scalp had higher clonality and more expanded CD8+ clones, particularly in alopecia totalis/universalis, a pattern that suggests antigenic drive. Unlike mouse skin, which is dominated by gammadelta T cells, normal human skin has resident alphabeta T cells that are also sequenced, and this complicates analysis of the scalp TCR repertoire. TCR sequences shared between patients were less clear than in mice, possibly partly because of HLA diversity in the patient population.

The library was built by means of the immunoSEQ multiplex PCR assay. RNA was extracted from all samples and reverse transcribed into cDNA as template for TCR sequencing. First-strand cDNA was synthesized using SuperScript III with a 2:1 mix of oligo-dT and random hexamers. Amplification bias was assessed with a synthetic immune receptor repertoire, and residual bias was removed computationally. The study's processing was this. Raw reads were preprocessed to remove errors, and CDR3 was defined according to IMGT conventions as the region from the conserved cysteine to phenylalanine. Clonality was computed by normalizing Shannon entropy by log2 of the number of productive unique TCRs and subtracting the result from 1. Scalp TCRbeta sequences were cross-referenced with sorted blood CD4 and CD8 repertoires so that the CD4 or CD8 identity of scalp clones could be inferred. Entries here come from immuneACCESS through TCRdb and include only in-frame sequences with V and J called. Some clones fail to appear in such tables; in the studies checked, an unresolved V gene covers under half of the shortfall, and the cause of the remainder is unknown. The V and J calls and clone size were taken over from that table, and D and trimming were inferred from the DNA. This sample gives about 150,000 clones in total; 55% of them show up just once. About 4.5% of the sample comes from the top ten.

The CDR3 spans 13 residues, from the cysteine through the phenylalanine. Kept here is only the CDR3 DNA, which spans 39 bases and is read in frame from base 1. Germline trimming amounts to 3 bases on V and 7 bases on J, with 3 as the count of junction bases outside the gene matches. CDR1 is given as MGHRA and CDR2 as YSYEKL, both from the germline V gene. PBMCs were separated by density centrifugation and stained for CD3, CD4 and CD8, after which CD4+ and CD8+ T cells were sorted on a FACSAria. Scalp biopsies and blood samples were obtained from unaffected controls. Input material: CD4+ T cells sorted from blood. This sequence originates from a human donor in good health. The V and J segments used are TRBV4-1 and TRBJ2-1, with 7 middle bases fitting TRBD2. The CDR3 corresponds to CASSQTGGNEQFF. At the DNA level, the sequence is TGCGCCAGCAGCCAGACGGGGGGAAATGAGCAGTTCTTC.